These 5 T cell receptor beta chains originate from one sample sequenced in a study of T cell repertoires in cytomegalovirus infection. TCRdb re-called the reads through MiXCR, storing one row per CDR3 protein. The sample gives a few hundred thousand distinct CDR3 sequences, approximately 13% of which show up once; about 8.7% is in the top ten. The sample taken for sequencing was PBMCs. The receptors come from a human donor in good health (CMV status not recorded). Some clones in this sample may be carry-over from other donors' samples.

For the CDR3, the DNA is TGCGCCAGCAGTGGGCCGACTAGCGGAAGGTCCTACAATGAGCAGTTCTTC. Protein: CASSGPTSGRSYNEQFF. The V and J genes are TRBV10-2 and TRBJ2-1; 9 nucleotides match TRBD2. The germline V gene encodes CDR1 WSHSY and CDR2 SAAADI. The V segment lost 4 bases and the J segment 1 base; nucleotides outside the gene matches: 8. The length of the CDR3 is 17 residues.

At least ten counts were recorded for this clonotype. The chain combines TRBV12-3 or TRBV12-4 with TRBJ2-6, with D uncertain. CDR3 size: 16 residues. V lost 5 bases and J lost 1, with 12 bases in between. The CDR3 region has the DNA TGTGCCAGCAGTCCCCGTAGGGTGTCTGGGGCCAACGTCCTGACTTTC. Protein product: CASSPRRVSGANVLTF.

In regard to this clonotype: A much larger clonotype is one base distant, so this may be a read error. V gene TRBV7-8 combines with J gene TRBJ1-5; no firm D call. V lost 5 bases to trimming and J lost 5 bases, with 19 bases between them. Germline CDR1 and CDR2: SGHVS and FQNEAQ. This CDR3 region has 16 residues. The CDR3 here is CASSPLVSSLYQPQHF. The DNA of the CDR3 is TGTGCCAGCAGCCCGCTAGTTTCCAGTCTCTATCAGCCCCAGCATTTT.

The V call is TRBV7-9, the J call TRBJ2-7; D unresolved. Trimming left V 6 bases short and J 4 bases short, with 10 bases between. This CDR3 region has 12 residues. Per the germline V gene, CDR1 is SEHNR and CDR2 is FQNEAQ (reference sequence). CDR3 DNA sequence: TGTGCCAGCAGTACTCGGAGTTACGAGCAGTACTTC. It encodes CASSTRSYEQYF.

The rearrangement uses TRBV7-3 and TRBJ2-7; TRBD2 matches at 13 bases. The CDR3 contains 15 residues. V shed 4 bases, J shed 7 bases, and the junction held 7 bases outside the gene matches. Germline CDR1 is SGHTA and CDR2 is FQGTGA. The CDR3 coding sequence is TGTGCCAGCAGCTCCGGGACTAGCGGGACAGGAGAGCAGTACTTC. Translation gives CASSSGTSGTGEQYF.